The text below deals with one T cell receptor beta chain. Germline V gene sequence: CDR1 MNHEY, CDR2 SMNVEV (reference sequence). This CDR3 comprises 12 residues. Trimming left V 11 bases short and J 5 bases short, with 15 bases between. Extraction of total RNA produced a minimum of 6 micrograms from each sample. For the second PCR, which ran for about 7 to 11 cycles, a sample-barcoded 5' primer and a J-beta primer mix were used. TCRdb reanalysed the 5' RACE reads using MiXCR and keeps one entry per CDR3 protein. The sample includes 1.5 million to 1.8 million distinct CDR3 sequences, 42% seen only once; the top ten take 4%. This sample stems from a study of blood T cells in healthy people across ages.

The receptor's source is a woman younger than 30 in good health. Sequencing was performed on blood. V usage is TRBV27 and J usage is TRBJ1-1; D is unresolved. CDR3 DNA sequence: TGTGCCTCCCAGGACGGGTCGACTGAAGCTTTCTTT. Translating gives CASQDGSTEAFF.